A selection of T cell receptor beta chains follows, all from one sample in a study of regulatory dendritic cells for organ transplantation. Produced via immunoSEQ multiplex PCR; TCRdb's table is partial and in-frame only. The sample lists approximately 9,300 clones; approximately 80% were seen once. What these receptors recognize is not known. Sequencing was done on a sample of memory CD4+ T cells from blood cultured with dendritic cells. These receptors originate from a human donor in good health. Both conserved end residues are trimmed from each CDR3. The D gene is left open where the match is weak.

D gene,J gene,V gene,CDR3 protein
-,TRBJ1-3,TRBV15,ATSRVPSNTIY
-,TRBJ1-4,TRBV18,ASSPSGNRQLEKLF
-,TRBJ1-4,TRBV9,ASSVDAGREKLF
-,TRBJ2-5,TRBV29-1,SVEAATGETQY
TRBD1,TRBJ2-7,TRBV6-5,ASSQNTGVRYEQY
TRBD2,TRBJ2-5,TRBV27,ASSLGLAEETQY
TRBD1,TRBJ2-5,TRBV7-3,ASSLGQAQETQY
-,TRBJ2-7,TRBV19,ASSITRDTYEQY
-,TRBJ2-5,TRBV11-2,ASSLGEKETQY
TRBD2,TRBJ2-3,TRBV6-6,ASSYVRGGPDTQY
-,TRBJ2-2,TRBV30,AWSATIGDTGELF
-,TRBJ2-3,TRBV5-8,ASSFRGGDTQY
TRBD1,TRBJ1-6,TRBV19,ASSPGQGAYNSPLH
TRBD2,TRBJ2-7,TRBV7-2,ASSLFGTSISESYEQY
TRBD1,TRBJ2-7,TRBV7-2,ASSPYVRTGGTDEQY
TRBD1,TRBJ1-2,TRBV2,ASSPEQAPTGFGYT
-,TRBJ2-3,TRBV7-3,ASSLTFADTQY
TRBD1,TRBJ1-1,TRBV28,ASSFVQGANTEAF
TRBD2,TRBJ2-1,TRBV4-2,ASSQGTGSLAGSDEQF
-,TRBJ1-2,TRBV7-2,ASSLRRTESDYGYT
-,TRBJ1-2,TRBV2,ASSEAPAGHYGYT
-,TRBJ1-2,TRBV7-2,ASSLGGGINYGYT
-,TRBJ1-5,TRBV15,ATSRDVVGNQPQH
-,TRBJ1-5,TRBV4-3,ASSQDITAPQH
-,TRBJ1-1,TRBV2,ASEPRGAGNTEAF
-,TRBJ1-1,TRBV30,AWSPPTPNTEAF
-,TRBJ2-7,TRBV7-2,ASRFGTDSYEQY